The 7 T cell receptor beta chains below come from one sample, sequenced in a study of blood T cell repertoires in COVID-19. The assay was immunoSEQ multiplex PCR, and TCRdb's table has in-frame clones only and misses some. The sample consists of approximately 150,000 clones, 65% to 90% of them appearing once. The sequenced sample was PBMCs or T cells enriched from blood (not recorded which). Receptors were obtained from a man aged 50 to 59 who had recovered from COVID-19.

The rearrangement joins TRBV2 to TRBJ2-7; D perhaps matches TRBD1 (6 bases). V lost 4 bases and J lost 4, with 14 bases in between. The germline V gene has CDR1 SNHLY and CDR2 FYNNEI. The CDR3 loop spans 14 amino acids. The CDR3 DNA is TGTGCCAGCAGTGCAGGAGACAGGCTATACGAGCAGTACTTC. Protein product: CASSAGDRLYEQYF.

The CDR3: CASSSAQGATNTEAFF. Here the CDR3 DNA reads TGTGCCAGCAGCAGTGCACAGGGGGCGACGAACACTGAAGCTTTCTTT. The chain is built from TRBV5-4 and TRBJ1-1; 9 nucleotides match TRBD1. V was pared by 4 bases and J by 1 base, with 8 bases of the junction left unmatched. CDR1 SGHNT and CDR2 YYREEE come from the germline V gene (reference sequence). There are 16 residues in the CDR3.

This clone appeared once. DNA for the CDR3: TGTGCCAGCAGCCCCGGCGGGGGGCGAGGCTACACCTTC. As protein: CASSPGGGRGYTF. The chain recombines TRBV3-1 (or the pseudogene TRBV3-2) with TRBJ1-2; D might be TRBD1 (6 bases). The germline V gene has CDR1 LGHDT and CDR2 YNNKEL (reference sequence). The V gene lost 4 bases and the J gene lost 8 bases, with 14 bases spanning the gap. This CDR3 contains 13 residues.

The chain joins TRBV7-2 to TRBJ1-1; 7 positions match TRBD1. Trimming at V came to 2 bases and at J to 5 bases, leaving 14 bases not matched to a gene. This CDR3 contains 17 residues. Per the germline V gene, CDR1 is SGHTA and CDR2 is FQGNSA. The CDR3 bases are TGTGCCAGCAGCTTAAGGGTGGGCAGGGGGGTAGGGACTGAAGCTTTCTTT. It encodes CASSLRVGRGVGTEAFF.

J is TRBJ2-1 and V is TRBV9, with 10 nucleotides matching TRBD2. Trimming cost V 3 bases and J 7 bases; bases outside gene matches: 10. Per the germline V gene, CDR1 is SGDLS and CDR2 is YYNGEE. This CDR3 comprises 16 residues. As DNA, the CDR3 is TGTGCCAGCAGCGCCCGACTAGCGGGTGATCGGAATGAGCAGTTCTTC. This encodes CASSARLAGDRNEQFF.

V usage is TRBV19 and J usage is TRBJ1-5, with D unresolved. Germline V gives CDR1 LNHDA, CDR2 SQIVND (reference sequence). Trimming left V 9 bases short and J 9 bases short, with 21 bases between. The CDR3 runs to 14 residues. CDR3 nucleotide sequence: TGTGCCAGCTCCCCCGGGTTCGCCGAGGGGCCCCAGCATTTT. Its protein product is CASSPGFAEGPQHF.

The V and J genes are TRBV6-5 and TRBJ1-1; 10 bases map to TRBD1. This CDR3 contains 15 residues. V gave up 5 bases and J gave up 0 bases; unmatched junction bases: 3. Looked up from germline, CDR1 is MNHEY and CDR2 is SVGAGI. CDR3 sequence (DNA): TGTGCCAGCAGTAGGACAGGGGGGATGAACACTGAAGCTTTCTTT. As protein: CASSRTGGMNTEAFF.